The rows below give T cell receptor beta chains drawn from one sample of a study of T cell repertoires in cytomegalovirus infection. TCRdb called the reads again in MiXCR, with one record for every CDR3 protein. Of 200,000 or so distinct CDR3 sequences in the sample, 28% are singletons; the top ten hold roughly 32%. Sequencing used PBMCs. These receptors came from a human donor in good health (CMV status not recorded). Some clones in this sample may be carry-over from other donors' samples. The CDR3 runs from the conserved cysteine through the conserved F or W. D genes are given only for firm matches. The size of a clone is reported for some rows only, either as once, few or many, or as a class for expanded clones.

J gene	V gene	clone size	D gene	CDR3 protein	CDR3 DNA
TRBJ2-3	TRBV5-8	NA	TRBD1	CASSFLTGGYADTQYF	TGTGCCAGCAGCTTTTTGACAGGGGGCTACGCAGATACGCAGTATTTT
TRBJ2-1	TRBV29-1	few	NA	CSVGGGNEQFF	TGCAGCGTGGGAGGGGGGAATGAGCAGTTCTTC
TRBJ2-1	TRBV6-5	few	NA	CASSYENSYNEQFF	TGTGCCAGCAGTTACGAGAACTCCTACAATGAGCAGTTCTTC
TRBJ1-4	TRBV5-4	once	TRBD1	CASSSEKTGGGEKLFF	TGTGCCAGCAGCTCAGAAAAGACAGGGGGCGGTGAAAAACTGTTTTTT
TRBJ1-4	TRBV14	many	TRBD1	CASSPQGAEEKLFF	TGTGCCAGCAGCCCGCAGGGGGCGGAAGAAAAACTGTTTTTT
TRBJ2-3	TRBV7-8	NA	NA	CASSLTEDTDTQYF	TGTGCCAGCAGCTTGACGGAAGACACAGATACGCAGTATTTT
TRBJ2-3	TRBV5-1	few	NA	CASSLVQSTDTQYF	TGCGCCAGCAGCTTGGTCCAGAGCACAGATACGCAGTATTTT
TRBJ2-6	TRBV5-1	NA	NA	CASSLEISGANVLTF	TGCGCCAGCAGCTTGGAAATATCTGGGGCCAACGTCCTGACTTTC
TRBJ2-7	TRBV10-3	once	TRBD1	CAIRDRGLEQYF	TGTGCCATCAGGGACAGGGGGCTCGAGCAGTACTTC
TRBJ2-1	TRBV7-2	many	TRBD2	CASSLVGEGKYNEQFF	TGTGCCAGCAGCTTAGTTGGGGAGGGAAAGTACAATGAGCAGTTCTTC
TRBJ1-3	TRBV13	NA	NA	CASRAWGGRAGNTIYF	TGTGCCAGCAGGGCCTGGGGGGGGCGCGCTGGAAACACCATATATTTT
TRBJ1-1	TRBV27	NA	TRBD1	CASTLSGTGMNTEAFF	TGTGCCAGCACTTTATCTGGGACAGGTATGAACACTGAAGCTTTCTTT
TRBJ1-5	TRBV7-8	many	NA	CASSLGPEGNQPQHF	TGTGCCAGCAGCTTAGGACCGGAGGGGAATCAGCCCCAGCATTTT
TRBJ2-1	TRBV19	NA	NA	CASSATSLRGFNNEQFF	TGTGCCAGTAGTGCTACGTCTTTGCGGGGCTTTAACAATGAGCAGTTCTTC
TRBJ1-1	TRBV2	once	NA	CASSARGTAEAFF	TGTGCCAGCAGTGCCCGCGGAACTGCTGAAGCTTTCTTT
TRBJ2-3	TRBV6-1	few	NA	CASSRGERGADTQYF	TGTGCCAGCAGTCGCGGGGAGCGAGGAGCAGATACGCAGTATTTT
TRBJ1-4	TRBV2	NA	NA	CASAALREEKLFF	TGTGCCAGCGCAGCTTTGAGGGAAGAAAAACTGTTTTTT
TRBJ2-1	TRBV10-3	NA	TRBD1	CAIKGAAFINEQFF	TGTGCCATCAAGGGGGCCGCTTTCATAAATGAGCAGTTCTTC
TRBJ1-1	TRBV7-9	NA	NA	CASTATAMNTEAVF	TGTGCCAGCACCGCGACAGCCATGAACACTGAAGCTGTCTTT
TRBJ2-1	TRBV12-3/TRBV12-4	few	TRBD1	CASALGQRSSYNEQFF	TGTGCCAGCGCCCTGGGACAGCGGAGCTCCTACAATGAGCAGTTCTTC
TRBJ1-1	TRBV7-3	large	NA	CASSLTERTEAFF	TGTGCCAGCAGCTTAACTGAAAGGACTGAAGCTTTCTTT
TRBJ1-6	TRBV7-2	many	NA	CASSSQGGGNSPLHF	TGTGCCAGCAGTTCACAGGGAGGTGGGAATTCACCCCTCCACTTT
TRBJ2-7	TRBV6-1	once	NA	CASSFGGSYEHYF	TGTGCCAGCAGTTTTGGGGGGTCCTACGAGCACTACTTC
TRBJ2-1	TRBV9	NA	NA	CASSFTSVYNEQFF	TGTGCCAGCAGCTTTACTAGTGTCTACAATGAGCAGTTCTTC
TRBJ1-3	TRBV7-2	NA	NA	CASSSLDRQGSPGSTIYF	TGTGCCAGCAGCTCCCTCGACCGGCAGGGTTCCCCTGGAAGCACCATATATTTT
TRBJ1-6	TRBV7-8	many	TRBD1	CASSLAAGTGNSPLHF	TGTGCCAGCAGCTTAGCTGCCGGGACAGGGAATTCACCCCTCCACTTT
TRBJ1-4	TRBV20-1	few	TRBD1	CSARVTGEEKLFF	TGCAGTGCTAGAGTCACAGGGGAGGAAAAACTGTTTTTT
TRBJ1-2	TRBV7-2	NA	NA	CASSPDIANGYTF	TGTGCCAGCAGCCCGGACATAGCGAATGGCTACACCTTC
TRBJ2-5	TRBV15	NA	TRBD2	CATSRDASGGTQYF	TGTGCCACCAGCAGAGATGCCTCGGGGGGGACCCAGTACTTC
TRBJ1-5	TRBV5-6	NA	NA	CASSLSATSNQPQHF	TGTGCCAGCAGCTTGTCGGCCACTAGCAATCAGCCCCAGCATTTT
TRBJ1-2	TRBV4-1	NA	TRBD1	CASSRVYSGTGSYGYTF	TGCGCCAGCAGCCGCGTCTACTCCGGGACAGGATCTTATGGCTACACCTTC